The present T cell receptor (beta chain) was sequenced within a study of human T cells and chemical hapten exposure. Study-level points and caveats: With regard to DPC sensitization, TCRs above 1 in 1000 frequency did not change.

As to time point: pre-sensitization, week 0. Treatment of the sample: therapeutic diphenylcyclopropenone sensitization with weekly scalp DPC. The V gene end was trimmed by 5 bases and the J gene end by 6 bases; junction bases not matched to a gene: 5. The germline V gene has CDR1 DFQATT and CDR2 SNEGSKA (reference sequence). CDR3 length: 12 residues. As concerns this clonotype: Antigen unknown.

A single record per CDR3 protein comes from TCRdb applying MiXCR to the RACE reads. The table lists some 59,000 distinct CDR3 sequences, 10% to 12% of them singletons. The rearrangement links TRBV20-1 to TRBJ2-7, with 9 nucleotides matching TRBD1. The receptor's source is a middle-aged woman with alopecia areata. Some clones in this sample may be carry-over from other donors' samples. Sequencing was performed on whole blood, taken in connection with sensitization to the hapten diphenylcyclopropenone (DPC). The CDR3 sequence is CSAEGTGIEQYF. Written as DNA, the CDR3 is TGCAGTGCTGAAGGGACAGGGATCGAGCAGTACTTC.